The entry below gives a single TCR beta chain sequence along with its context. Its antigen is not identified. This sample is part of a study of OX40 agonist ivuxolimab in advanced cancers. Study-level information: Dose-escalation patients' cancers were hepatocellular carcinoma, melanoma, renal cell or head and neck cancer. Findings and limits, study-wide: Patients with a partial response at 0.1-3.0 mg/kg had among the lowest clonal expansion. Clonal expansion by week 6 occurred in CD4+ and CD8+ blood T cells (at 0.1 to 3.0 mg/kg).

This CDR3 contains 14 residues. Per the germline V gene, CDR1 is GTSNPN and CDR2 is SVGIG (reference sequence). The V end lost 2 bases, the J end lost 6 bases, and 16 bases lay between the germline ends. The assay was immunoSEQ multiplex PCR, and TCRdb's table has in-frame clones only and misses some. The table lists around 110,000 clones, around 95% of them singletons. The gene calls are TRBV30 and TRBJ1-2; D is possibly TRBD1 (5 bases). This material consisted of CD4+ or CD8+ T cells sorted from blood, taken in a trial of the OX40 agonist ivuxolimab. This TCR was recovered from an adult with an advanced solid tumor such as melanoma, head and neck, liver or kidney cancer. The CDR3 DNA follows: TGTGCCTGGAGTCTCCAGGGTAATCCGGATGGCTACACCTTC. This gives the protein CAWSLQGNPDGYTF.